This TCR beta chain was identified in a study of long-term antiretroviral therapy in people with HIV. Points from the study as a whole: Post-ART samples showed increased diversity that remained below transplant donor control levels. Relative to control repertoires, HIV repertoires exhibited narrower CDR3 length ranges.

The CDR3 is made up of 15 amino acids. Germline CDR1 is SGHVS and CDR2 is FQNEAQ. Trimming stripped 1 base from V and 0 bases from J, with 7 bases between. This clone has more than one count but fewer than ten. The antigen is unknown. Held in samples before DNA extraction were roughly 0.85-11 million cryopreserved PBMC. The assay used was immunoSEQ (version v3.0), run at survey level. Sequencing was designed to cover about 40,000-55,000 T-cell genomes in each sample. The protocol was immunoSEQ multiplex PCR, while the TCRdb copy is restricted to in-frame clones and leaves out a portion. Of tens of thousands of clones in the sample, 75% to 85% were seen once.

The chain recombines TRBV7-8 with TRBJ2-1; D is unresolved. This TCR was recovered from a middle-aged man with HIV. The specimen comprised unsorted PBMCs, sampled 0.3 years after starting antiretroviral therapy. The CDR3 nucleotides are TGTGCCAGCAGCTTAGGCCTTGGCTCCTACAATGAGCAGTTCTTC. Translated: CASSLGLGSYNEQFF.